The T cell receptor beta chain under discussion was sequenced for a study of blood T cells in healthy people across ages. Germline values: CDR1 SEHNR, CDR2 FQNEAQ (reference sequence). The CDR3 spans 12 residues. Trimming stripped 8 bases from V and 4 bases from J, with 11 bases between. Next came a second PCR, run for about 6 to 12 cycles, which used a sample-barcoded 5' primer along with a J-beta primer mix. TCRdb re-called the 5' RACE reads through MiXCR, storing one row per CDR3 protein. The sample includes roughly 1,000,000 distinct CDR3 sequences, under 30% of them seen just once. The same data also contributed to another study, on T cells of mothers and their children.

The sample taken for sequencing was blood. This receptor was identified in a girl aged 2 to 10 in good health. The rearrangement joins TRBV7-9 to TRBJ1-2; the D gene is possibly TRBD1 (5 bases). The CDR3 protein is CASAGQGYGYTF. CDR3 nucleotide sequence: TGTGCCAGCGCGGGGCAGGGCTATGGCTACACCTTC.